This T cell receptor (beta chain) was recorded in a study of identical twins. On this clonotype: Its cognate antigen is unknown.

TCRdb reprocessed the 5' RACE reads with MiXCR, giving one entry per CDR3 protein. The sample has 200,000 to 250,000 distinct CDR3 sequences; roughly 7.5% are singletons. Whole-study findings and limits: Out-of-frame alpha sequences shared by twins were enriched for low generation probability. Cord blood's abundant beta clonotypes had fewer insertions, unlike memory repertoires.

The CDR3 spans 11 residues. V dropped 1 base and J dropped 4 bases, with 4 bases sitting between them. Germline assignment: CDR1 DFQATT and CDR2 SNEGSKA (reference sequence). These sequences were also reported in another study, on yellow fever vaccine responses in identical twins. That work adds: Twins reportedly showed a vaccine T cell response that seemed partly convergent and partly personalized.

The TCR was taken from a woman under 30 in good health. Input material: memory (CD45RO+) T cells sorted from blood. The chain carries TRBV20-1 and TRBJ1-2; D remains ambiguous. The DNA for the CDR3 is TGCAGTGCTAGAGGGGTCTATGGCTACACCTTC. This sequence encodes CSARGVYGYTF.